This entry lists 13 T cell receptor beta chains sequenced from one sample in a study of beta chain features in type 1 diabetes. Study-level points and caveats: Among patients with Type 1 diabetes, TCRB CDR3s were moderately but significantly shorter in every one of the four CD4+ subsets.

Expressed TCRB transcripts were sequenced, since all the RNA that had been isolated was reverse transcribed. TCRdb keeps only in-frame clones here, not all; method: immunoSEQ multiplex PCR. The table lists hundreds of thousands of clones, around an eighth of them singletons. Antigen specificity for these receptors is unknown. Sequencing was done on a sample of naive CD4+ T cells from blood. The receptors stem from a man between 18 and 35 years old with type 1 diabetes.

The table lists this clone with a few counts. The chain has TRBV30 and TRBJ1-4, with a possible D match to TRBD1 (6 bases). Trimming removed 5 bases at V and 8 bases at J, with 15 bases between. CDR3 size: 13 residues. The germline gives CDR1 GTSNPN, CDR2 SVGIG (reference sequence). The CDR3: CAWGLQGSEKLFF. For the CDR3, the DNA is TGTGCCTGGGGTCTACAGGGAAGCGAAAAACTGTTTTTT.

This clone turned up a few times. In the same sample, other DNA sequences code for this CDR3. This sequence joins TRBV5-1 and TRBJ2-1; TRBD1 is a possible D gene (5 bases). Per germline, CDR1 SGHRS and CDR2 YFSETQ. There are 14 residues in the CDR3. V was shortened by 0 bases and J by 2 bases, with 6 bases between the two germline ends. CDR3 DNA: TGCGCCAGCAGCTTGGGGGGCCCCTACAATGAGCAGTTCTTC. Protein: CASSLGGPYNEQFF. The full variable domain, in which reference TRBV5-1 and TRBJ2-1 provide the parts outside the CDR3, is KAGVTQTPRYLIKTRGQQVTLSCSPISGHRSVSWYQQTPGQGLQFLFEYFSETQRNKGNFPGRFSGRQFSNSRSEMNVSTLELGDSALYLCASSLGGPYNEQFFGPGTRLTVL.

This clone was seen only once. The rearrangement joins TRBV4-1 to TRBJ2-1; 8 bases map to TRBD1. The V segment lost 4 bases and the J segment 4 bases; nucleotides outside the gene matches: 6. Germline V gives CDR1 MGHRA, CDR2 YSYEKL. The CDR3 runs 15 residues. The DNA of the CDR3 is TGCGCCAGCAGCCCAACGGACAGGGTTTACAATGAGCAGTTCTTC. It specifies CASSPTDRVYNEQFF.

There are a few counts of this clone. The gene calls are TRBV27 and TRBJ1-2, with TRBD1 matching over 7 bases. Germline V gene sequence: CDR1 MNHEY, CDR2 SMNVEV (reference sequence). This CDR3 region has 15 residues. The ends lost 3 bases at V and 4 bases at J; junction bases unmatched: 8. The CDR3 loop reads CASSFLSGGGYGYTF. The DNA of the CDR3 is TGTGCCAGCAGTTTCCTGTCAGGGGGTGGCTATGGCTACACCTTC.

The V gene is TRBV4-1, the J gene TRBJ2-7, with 9 positions matching TRBD1. The germline CDR1 and CDR2 sequences are MGHRA and YSYEKL. The CDR3 is made up of 14 amino acids. The J segment lost 3 bases and the V segment lost 4 bases, leaving 4 bases of the junction unmatched. CDR3 in amino acids: CASSRGDRDYEQYF. For the CDR3, the DNA is TGCGCCAGCAGCCGAGGGGACAGGGACTACGAGCAGTACTTC.

This clone appeared a few times. The chain links TRBV18 to TRBJ2-7, with 7 bases lining up with TRBD1. V shed 5 bases, J shed 3 bases, and the junction held 10 bases outside the gene matches. This CDR3 has 15 residues. Germline loops: CDR1 KGHSH, CDR2 LQKENI. The CDR3 region has the DNA TGTGCCAGCTCAGAACAGGGGAACAATTTCTACGAGCAGTACTTC. Its protein product is CASSEQGNNFYEQYF.

This clone was found a few times. The chain combines TRBV29-1 with TRBJ2-1; D unclear. This CDR3 contains 12 residues. Germline CDR1 reads SQVTM; CDR2 reads ANQGSEA. V was trimmed by 8 bases and J by 1 base, leaving 9 bases between them. CDR3 in amino acids: CSFETSYNEQFF. In nucleotides, the CDR3 is TGCAGCTTCGAGACTTCCTACAATGAGCAGTTCTTC.

The chain uses TRBV10-3 and TRBJ1-2; 8 nucleotides line up with TRBD1. The ends lost 3 bases at V and 5 bases at J; junction bases unmatched: 5. The CDR3 length is 14 residues. Germline CDR1 and CDR2: ENHRY and SYGVKD. The DNA of the CDR3 is TGTGCCATCAGTGATAGTGGACAGGGATATGGCTACACCTTC. Translating it yields CAISDSGQGYGYTF.

This chain links TRBV30 with TRBJ2-1, with D perhaps matching TRBD2 (6 bases). The V end lost 3 bases, the J end lost 8 bases, and 14 bases lay between the germline ends. The CDR3 length is 13 residues. Per the germline V gene, CDR1 is GTSNPN and CDR2 is SVGIG (reference sequence). In DNA form, the CDR3 reads TGTGCCTGGAGCTCAGGAGGGTCGCATGAGCAGTTCTTC. Encoded protein: CAWSSGGSHEQFF.

The rearrangement uses TRBV4-1 and TRBJ2-3; TRBD2 agrees at 7 bases. The V gene's germline CDR1 is MGHRA and CDR2 YSYEKL. The J segment lost 0 bases and the V segment lost 1 base, leaving 10 bases of the junction unmatched. This CDR3 contains 18 residues. The CDR3 loop reads CASSQGRGAGLSTDTQYF. DNA of the CDR3: TGCGCCAGCAGCCAAGGGAGGGGAGCGGGGCTTAGCACAGATACGCAGTATTTT.

The chain combines TRBV4-1 with TRBJ1-1; no clear D. There are 14 residues in the CDR3. Trimming took 3 bases from V and 0 from J, leaving 8 bases between them. The germline V gene encodes CDR1 MGHRA and CDR2 YSYEKL. The CDR3 reads CASSQVQMNTEAFF. CDR3 DNA: TGCGCCAGCAGCCAGGTACAGATGAACACTGAAGCTTTCTTT.

The gene calls are TRBV29-1 and TRBJ1-6; D is perhaps TRBD1 (5 bases). Trimming stripped 0 bases from V and 10 bases from J, with 13 bases between. Per the germline V gene, CDR1 is SQVTM and CDR2 is ANQGSEA. The CDR3 has 14 amino acids. Written as DNA, the CDR3 is TGCAGCGTTGAAGACGGGGGAGGGTACTCACCCCTCCACTTT. Protein product: CSVEDGGGYSPLHF.

This clone was seen a handful of times. The genes are TRBV7-9 and TRBJ2-7; the D call may be TRBD1 or TRBD2 (5 bases each). Trimming cost V 2 bases and J 6 bases, with 23 bases left between them. The germline CDR1 and CDR2 sequences are SEHNR and FQNEAQ (reference sequence). The CDR3 sequence is 17 residues long. The CDR3 DNA reads as TGTGCCAGCAGCTTACGTCCCGGGACCTCTATATACAGCGAGCAGTACTTC. Its protein product is CASSLRPGTSIYSEQYF.